This T cell receptor (beta chain) was retrieved from a study of OX40 agonist ivuxolimab in advanced cancers. Clones were read by immunoSEQ multiplex PCR, and TCRdb kept only the in-frame ones, dropping some. Among 38,000 or so clones listed, more than 75% were seen once. The CDR3 sequence is 17 residues long. Germline CDR1 LNHDA, CDR2 SQIVND (reference sequence). Trimming cost V 3 bases and J 6 bases; bases outside gene matches: 13. This chain uses TRBV19 with TRBJ2-3; 9 bases agree with TRBD2. Sample: CD4+ or CD8+ T cells sorted from blood, taken in a trial of the OX40 agonist ivuxolimab. This sequence originates from an adult with an advanced solid tumor such as melanoma, head and neck, liver or kidney cancer. CDR3 amino acids: CASSMWGLAGESDTQYF. For the CDR3, the DNA is TGTGCCAGTAGTATGTGGGGTTTAGCGGGAGAGAGTGATACGCAGTATTTT.